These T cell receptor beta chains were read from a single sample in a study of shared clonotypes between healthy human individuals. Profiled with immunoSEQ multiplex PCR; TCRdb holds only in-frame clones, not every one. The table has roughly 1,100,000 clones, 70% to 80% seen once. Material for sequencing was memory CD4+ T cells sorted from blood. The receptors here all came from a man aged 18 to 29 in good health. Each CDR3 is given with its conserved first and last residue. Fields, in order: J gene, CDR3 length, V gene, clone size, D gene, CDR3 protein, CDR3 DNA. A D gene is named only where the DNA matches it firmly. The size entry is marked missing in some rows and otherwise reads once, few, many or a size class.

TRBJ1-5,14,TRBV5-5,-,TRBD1,CASSLAGGHQPQHF,TGTGCCAGCAGCTTGGCAGGGGGCCATCAGCCCCAGCATTTT
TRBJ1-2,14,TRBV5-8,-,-,CASITRGSNYGYTF,TGTGCCAGCATAACCAGGGGATCTAACTATGGCTACACCTTC
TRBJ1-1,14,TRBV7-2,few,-,CASSLGTKNTEAFF,TGTGCCAGCAGCTTAGGGACAAAGAACACTGAAGCTTTCTTT
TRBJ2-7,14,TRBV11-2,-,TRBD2,CASRSAGDAYEQYF,TGTGCCAGCAGGTCAGCGGGAGACGCCTACGAGCAGTACTTC
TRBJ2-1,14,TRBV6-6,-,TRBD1,CASSTRGPGNEQFF,TGTGCCAGCAGTACCAGGGGGCCAGGCAATGAGCAGTTCTTC
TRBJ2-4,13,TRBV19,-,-,CASSIRGIGIQYF,TGTGCCAGTAGTATCCGGGGTATCGGCATTCAGTACTTC
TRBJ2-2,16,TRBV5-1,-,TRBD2,CASSLVPSGVTGELFF,TGCGCCAGCAGCTTGGTACCTAGCGGGGTCACCGGGGAGCTGTTTTTT
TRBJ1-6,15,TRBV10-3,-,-,CATTLDRNYNSPLHF,TGTGCCACTACTTTGGACAGAAATTATAATTCACCCCTCCACTTT
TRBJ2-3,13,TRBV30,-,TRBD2,CAWSLGGMDTQYF,TGTGCCTGGAGCCTGGGGGGGATGGATACGCAGTATTTT
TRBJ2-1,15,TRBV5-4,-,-,CASSFAGTQRNEQFF,TGTGCCAGCAGCTTCGCCGGGACTCAGCGCAATGAGCAGTTCTTC
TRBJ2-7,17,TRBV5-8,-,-,CASSRSVLVTASYEQYF,TGTGCCAGCAGCCGCTCTGTGCTCGTGACCGCCTCCTACGAGCAGTACTTC
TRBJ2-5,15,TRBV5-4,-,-,CASSSGTGTKETQYF,TGTGCCAGCAGCTCAGGAACCGGGACAAAAGAGACCCAGTACTTC
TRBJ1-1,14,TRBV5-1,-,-,CASRVNRETTEAFF,TGCGCCAGCAGAGTCAACAGGGAGACGACTGAAGCTTTCTTT
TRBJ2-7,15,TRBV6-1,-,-,CASRTAPGNSYEQYF,TGTGCCAGCCGGACAGCCCCTGGGAACTCCTACGAGCAGTACTTC
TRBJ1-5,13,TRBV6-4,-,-,CASSGEVNQPQHF,TGTGCCAGCAGTGGTGAGGTGAATCAGCCCCAGCATTTT
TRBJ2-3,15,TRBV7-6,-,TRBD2,CASSTGLAGGNTQYF,TGTGCCAGCAGTACCGGACTAGCGGGAGGGAATACGCAGTATTTT
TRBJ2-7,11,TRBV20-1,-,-,CSARTESEQYF,TGCAGTGCCAGGACGGAGAGCGAGCAGTACTTC
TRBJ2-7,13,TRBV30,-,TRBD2,CAWRLAATYEQYF,TGTGCCTGGAGGCTAGCGGCCACCTACGAGCAGTACTTC
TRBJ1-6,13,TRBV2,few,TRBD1,CASVGQGNSPLHF,TGTGCCAGCGTCGGACAGGGTAATTCACCCCTCCACTTT
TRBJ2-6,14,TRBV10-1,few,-,CASSGDAGANVLTF,TGCGCCAGCAGTGGAGACGCCGGGGCCAACGTCCTGACTTTC
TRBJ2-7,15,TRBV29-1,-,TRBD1,CSVEGTGTGVSEQYF,TGCAGCGTTGAGGGTACCGGGACAGGAGTTTCTGAGCAGTACTTC
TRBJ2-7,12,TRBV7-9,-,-,CASSLATYEQYF,TGTGCCAGCAGCTTAGCAACCTACGAGCAGTACTTC
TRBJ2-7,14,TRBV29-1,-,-,CSVSDSGVSYEQYF,TGCAGCGTATCCGATTCAGGGGTCTCCTACGAGCAGTACTTC
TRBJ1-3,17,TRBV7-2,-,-,CASSYLTTGHSGNTIYF,TGTGCCAGCAGCTACCTGACAACGGGCCACTCTGGAAACACCATATATTTT
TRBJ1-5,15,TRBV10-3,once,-,CAISESAGFNQPQHF,TGTGCCATCAGTGAGTCTGCGGGCTTCAATCAGCCCCAGCATTTT
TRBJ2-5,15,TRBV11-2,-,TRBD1,CASSLTGGYQETQYF,TGTGCCAGCAGCTTGACAGGGGGGTACCAAGAGACCCAGTACTTC
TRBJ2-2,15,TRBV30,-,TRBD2,CAWSSGKGNTGELFF,TGTGCCTGGAGTAGCGGGAAGGGGAACACCGGGGAGCTGTTTTTT
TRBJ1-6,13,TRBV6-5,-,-,CASSYQYNSPLHF,TGTGCCAGCAGTTACCAGTATAATTCACCCCTCCACTTT
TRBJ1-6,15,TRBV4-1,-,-,CASSQEGLNNSPLHF,TGCGCCAGCAGCCAGGAGGGACTGAACAATTCACCCCTCCACTTT
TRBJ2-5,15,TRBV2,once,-,CASSEVWPDQETQYF,TGTGCCAGCAGTGAAGTTTGGCCCGACCAAGAGACCCAGTACTTC
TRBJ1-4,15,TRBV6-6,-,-,CASSYMGSSNEKLFF,TGTGCCAGCAGTTACATGGGCAGTTCTAATGAAAAACTGTTTTTT
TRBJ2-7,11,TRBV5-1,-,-,CASRSVYEQYF,TGCGCCAGCAGATCCGTCTACGAGCAGTACTTC
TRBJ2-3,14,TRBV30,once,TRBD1,CAWSVQGSTDTQYF,TGTGCCTGGAGTGTACAGGGGAGCACAGATACGCAGTATTTT
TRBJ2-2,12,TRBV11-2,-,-,CASSPRTGELFF,TGTGCCAGCAGCCCGAGGACCGGGGAGCTGTTTTTT
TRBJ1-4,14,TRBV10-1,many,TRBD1,CASSPGTGSEKLFF,TGCGCCAGTTCCCCCGGGACAGGGTCCGAAAAACTGTTTTTT
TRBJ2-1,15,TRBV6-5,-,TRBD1,CASRRYRGSYNEQFF,TGTGCCAGCAGACGATACAGGGGTTCCTACAATGAGCAGTTCTTC
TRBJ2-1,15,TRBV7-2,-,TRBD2,CASSLNAGVYNEQFF,TGTGCCAGCAGCTTAAACGCGGGGGTCTACAATGAGCAGTTCTTC
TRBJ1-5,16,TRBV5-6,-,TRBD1,CASSLARGGQNQPQHF,TGTGCCAGCAGCTTGGCCAGAGGGGGCCAGAATCAGCCCCAGCATTTT
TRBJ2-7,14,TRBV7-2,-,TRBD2,CASSQGLAGGREYF,TGTGCCAGCAGCCAAGGACTAGCGGGCGGTCGGGAGTACTTC
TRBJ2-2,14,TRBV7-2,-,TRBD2,CASSLLLAAGELFF,TGTGCCAGCAGCTTATTACTAGCGGCCGGGGAGCTGTTTTTT
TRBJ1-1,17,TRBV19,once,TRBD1,CASSIKGQGTANTEAFF,TGTGCCAGTAGTATTAAGGGACAGGGGACTGCGAACACTGAAGCTTTCTTT
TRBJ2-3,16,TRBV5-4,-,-,CASSSGGSGATDTQYF,TGTGCCAGCAGCTCCGGTGGTTCAGGGGCCACAGATACGCAGTATTTT
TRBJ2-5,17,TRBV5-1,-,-,CASSIGLGGASGETQYF,TGCGCCAGCAGCATAGGTTTGGGGGGGGCGAGTGGAGAGACCCAGTACTTC
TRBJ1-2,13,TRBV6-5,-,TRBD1,CASRRDRKNGYTF,TGTGCCAGCAGGAGGGACAGGAAGAATGGCTACACCTTC
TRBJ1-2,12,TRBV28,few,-,CASQSAGYGYTF,TGTGCCAGCCAATCTGCAGGGTATGGCTACACCTTC
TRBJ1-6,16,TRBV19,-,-,CASRTLQQGYNSPLHF,TGTGCCAGTAGAACCCTACAACAGGGATATAATTCACCCCTCCACTTT
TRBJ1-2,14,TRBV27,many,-,CASRNYASNYGYTF,TGTGCCAGCAGGAACTACGCTTCTAACTATGGCTACACCTTC
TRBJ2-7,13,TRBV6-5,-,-,CASSQDSSYEQYF,TGTGCCAGCAGCCAGGACAGCTCCTACGAGCAGTACTTC
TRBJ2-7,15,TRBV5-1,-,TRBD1,CASSLEGQGLGEQYF,TGCGCCAGCAGCTTGGAGGGACAGGGACTGGGGGAGCAGTACTTC
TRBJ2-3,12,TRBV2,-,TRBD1,CASRGTGNTQYF,TGTGCCAGCAGGGGGACAGGGAATACGCAGTATTTT
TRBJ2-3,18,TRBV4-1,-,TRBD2,CASSQLLLAVSSTDTQYF,TGCGCCAGCAGCCAACTCTTACTAGCGGTATCTAGCACAGATACGCAGTATTTT
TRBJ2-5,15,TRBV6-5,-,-,CASSYGLGQGETQYF,TGTGCCAGCAGTTACGGACTGGGGCAGGGAGAGACCCAGTACTTC
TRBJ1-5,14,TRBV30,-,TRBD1,CAWSEGQVNQPQHF,TGTGCCTGGAGTGAAGGACAGGTCAATCAGCCCCAGCATTTT
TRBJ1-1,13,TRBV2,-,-,CASSLLLETEAFF,TGTGCCAGCAGTCTCCTCCTAGAGACTGAAGCTTTCTTT
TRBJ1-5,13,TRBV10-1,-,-,CASSPRRDQPQHF,TGCGCCAGCAGTCCCCGCCGGGATCAGCCCCAGCATTTT
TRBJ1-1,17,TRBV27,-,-,CASQVTRRVNMNTEAFF,TGTGCCAGCCAAGTAACCCGCAGGGTAAATATGAACACTGAAGCTTTCTTT
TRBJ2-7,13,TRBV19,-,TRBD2,CASSMSGGYEQYF,TGTGCCAGTAGTATGAGCGGGGGTTACGAGCAGTACTTC